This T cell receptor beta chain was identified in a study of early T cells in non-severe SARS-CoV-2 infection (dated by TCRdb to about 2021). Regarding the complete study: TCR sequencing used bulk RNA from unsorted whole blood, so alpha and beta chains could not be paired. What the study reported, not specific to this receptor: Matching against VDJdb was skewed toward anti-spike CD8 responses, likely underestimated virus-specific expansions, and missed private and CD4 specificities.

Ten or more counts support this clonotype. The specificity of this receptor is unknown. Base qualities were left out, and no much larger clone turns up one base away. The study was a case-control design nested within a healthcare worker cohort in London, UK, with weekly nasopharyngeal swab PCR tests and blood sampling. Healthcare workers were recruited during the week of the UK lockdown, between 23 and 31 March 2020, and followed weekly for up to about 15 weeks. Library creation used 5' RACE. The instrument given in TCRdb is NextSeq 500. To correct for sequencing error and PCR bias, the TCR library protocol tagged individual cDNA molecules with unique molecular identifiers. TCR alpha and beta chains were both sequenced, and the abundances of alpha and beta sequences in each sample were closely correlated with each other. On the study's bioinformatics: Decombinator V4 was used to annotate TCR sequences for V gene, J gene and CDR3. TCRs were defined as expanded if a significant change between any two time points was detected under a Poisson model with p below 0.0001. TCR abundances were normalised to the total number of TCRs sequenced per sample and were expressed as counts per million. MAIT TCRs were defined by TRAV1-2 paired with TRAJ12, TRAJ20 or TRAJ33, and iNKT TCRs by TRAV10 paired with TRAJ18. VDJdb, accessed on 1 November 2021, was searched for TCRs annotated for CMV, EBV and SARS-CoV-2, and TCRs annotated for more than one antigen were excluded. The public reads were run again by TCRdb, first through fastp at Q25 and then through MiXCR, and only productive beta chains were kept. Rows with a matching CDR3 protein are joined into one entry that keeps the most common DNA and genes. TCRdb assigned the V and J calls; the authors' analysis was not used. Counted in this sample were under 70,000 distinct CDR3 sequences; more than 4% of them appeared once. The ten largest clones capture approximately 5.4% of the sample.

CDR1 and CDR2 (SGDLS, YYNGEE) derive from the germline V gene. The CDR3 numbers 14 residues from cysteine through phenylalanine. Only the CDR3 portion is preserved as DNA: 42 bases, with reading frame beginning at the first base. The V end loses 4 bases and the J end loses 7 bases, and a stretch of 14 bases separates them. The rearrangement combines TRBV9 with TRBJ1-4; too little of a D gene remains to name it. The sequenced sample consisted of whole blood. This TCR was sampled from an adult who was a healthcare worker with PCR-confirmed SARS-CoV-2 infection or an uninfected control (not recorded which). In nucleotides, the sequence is TGTGCCAGCAGCCCAATAGGGAGCGGTGAAAAACTGTTTTTT. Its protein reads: CASSPIGSGEKLFF.